Listed here are 30 T cell receptor beta chains from one sample, sequenced in a study of T-cell reconstitution after alpha-beta-depleted transplantation in children. Unique molecular identifiers tagged the TCRbeta library. TCRdb fed the PCR reads into MiXCR, producing one record per CDR3 protein. The table lists 700,000 to 850,000 distinct CDR3 sequences, roughly 15% of them singletons, with 5% in the top ten. Material: PBMCs, mostly from graft donor cells, obtained 360 days after TCRalphabeta/CD19-depleted stem cell transplant. The origin of the receptors is a male patient between 10 and 17 years old who had a stem cell transplant for acute lymphoblastic leukemia, so the T cells may come from the graft donor.

This clonotype was seen only a few times. The genes are TRBV13 and TRBJ1-2, with 7 bases aligning to TRBD1. Germline CDR1 and CDR2: PRHDT and FYEKMQ (reference sequence). CDR3 length equals 12 residues. V lost 7 bases, J lost 7 bases, and 6 bases stayed unmatched. CDR3 protein: CASNDRVGGYTF. The CDR3 coding sequence is TGTGCCAGCAATGACAGGGTTGGTGGCTACACCTTC.

This chain links TRBV24-1 with TRBJ2-2; TRBD1 matches 10 bases. The CDR3 contains 15 residues. The germline V gene has CDR1 KGHDR and CDR2 SFDVKD. V gave up 3 bases and J gave up 6 bases; unmatched junction bases: 3. As DNA, the CDR3 is TGTGCCACCAGTGATCGTGGACAGGGGGCCGGGGAGCTGTTTTTT. This codes for CATSDRGQGAGELFF.

With respect to this clonotype: A read error may explain this, as a much larger clone is one base away. The chain uses TRBV29-1 and TRBJ2-1; D ambiguous. The CDR3 totals 14 residues. V was cut by 5 bases and J by 4 bases, with 15 bases left in between. The germline V gene encodes CDR1 SQVTM and CDR2 ANQGSEA. The CDR3 loop is CSVFVVWKYNEQFF. CDR3 DNA sequence: TGCAGCGTTTTCGTGGTGTGGAAATACAATGAGCAGTTCTTC.

The V gene is TRBV6-5, the J gene TRBJ1-5; D not resolved. Germline V gene data show CDR1 as MNHEY and CDR2 as SVGAGI. CDR3 length equals 15 residues. Deletions cut 7 bases from V and 2 bases from J, with 15 bases between. CDR3: CASMRLSRGNQPQHF. CDR3 bases: TGTGCCAGCATGCGACTCTCAAGGGGCAATCAGCCCCAGCATTTT.

The chain couples TRBV20-1 to TRBJ2-3; TRBD1 might be the D (6 bases). V was clipped by 1 base and J by 6 bases, with 17 bases between them. From germline, CDR1 is DFQATT and CDR2 SNEGSKA (reference sequence). The CDR3 is made up of 15 amino acids. The CDR3: CSARGRTDGKDTQYF. CDR3 DNA sequence: TGCAGTGCTAGAGGGCGGACAGACGGAAAGGATACGCAGTATTTT.

This sequence joins TRBV12-3 or TRBV12-4 and TRBJ2-2, with 7 bases identical to TRBD2. This CDR3 has 16 amino acids. The J segment lost 7 bases and the V segment lost 6 bases, leaving 14 bases of the junction unmatched. The CDR3 loop is CASRMRERGVGGELFF. As DNA, the CDR3 is TGTGCCAGCAGGATGAGGGAGCGGGGTGTTGGCGGGGAGCTGTTTTTT.

Notes on this clonotype: Its ends do not fully match the called genes, so a read error is possible. This sequence joins TRBV7-9 and TRBJ2-5; 9 nucleotides align to TRBD2. Germline V lookup: CDR1 SEHNR, CDR2 FQNEAQ (reference sequence). The CDR3 consists of 15 residues. CDR3 residues: CASSLRRTSVEAQYF. The DNA for the CDR3 is TGTGCCAGCAGCTTACGTAGGACTAGCGTAGAGGCCCAGTACTTC. The entire variable domain, with the rest obtained from reference TRBV7-9 and TRBJ2-5, is as follows: DTGVSQNPRHKITKRGQNVTFRCDPISEHNRLYWYRQTLGQGPEFLTYFQNEAQLEKSRLLSDRFSAERPKGSFSTLEIQRTEQGDSAMYLCASSLRRTSVEAQYFGPGTRLLVL.

The rearrangement uses TRBV11-2 and TRBJ2-1; D gene unclear. The V end was cut by 5 bases, the J end by 6 bases, with 17 bases between. Germline-derived CDR1 and CDR2 are SGHAT and FQNNGV. This CDR3 has 15 residues. CDR3 sequence reads: CASSPRFQWGNEQFF. The CDR3 DNA reads TGTGCCAGCAGCCCCCGGTTCCAGTGGGGCAATGAGCAGTTCTTC.

This clonotype showed up just a few times. The V call is TRBV15, the J call TRBJ1-1, with 9 bases lining up with TRBD1. Trimming took 11 bases from V and 5 from J; bases not matched to a gene: 12. Germline-derived CDR1 and CDR2 are LNHNV and YYDKDF (reference sequence). The length of the CDR3 is 14 residues. The CDR3: CASQLDRGGTEAFF. CDR3 DNA sequence: TGTGCCTCGCAGCTGGACAGGGGAGGAACTGAAGCTTTCTTT.

V is TRBV10-2 and J is TRBJ2-5, with 10 bases lining up with TRBD2. From germline, CDR1 is WSHSY and CDR2 SAAADI. The CDR3 spans 20 residues. V was pared by 7 bases and J by 7 bases, with 27 bases of the junction left unmatched. As DNA, the CDR3 is TGCGCCAGCAATCGGTACCATCTGGCTTCAGCGGGAGGGCCGGGGTGGACCCAGTACTTC. This codes for CASNRYHLASAGGPGWTQYF.

This clonotype has more than one count but fewer than ten. The chain carries TRBV12-3 or TRBV12-4 and TRBJ1-1; D is uncertain. V lost 0 bases, J lost 7 bases, and 9 bases lay in between. The CDR3 sequence is 13 residues long. This CDR3 reads CASSLAHGSEAFF. DNA for the CDR3: TGTGCCAGCAGTTTAGCGCATGGCAGTGAAGCTTTCTTT.

This clonotype was seen more than once but under ten times. This rearrangement joins TRBV5-1 to TRBJ2-5; the D call may be TRBD1 or TRBD2 (5 bases each). Germline loops: CDR1 SGHRS, CDR2 YFSETQ. The CDR3 is 14 residues long. Trimming took off 5 bases at V and 0 bases at J, with 11 bases between the two ends. The CDR3 DNA sequence: TGCGCCAGCAGGGCCGGGACCTACCAAGAGACCCAGTACTTC. Its protein is CASRAGTYQETQYF.

The table lists this clonotype with a few counts. This chain connects TRBV7-8 to TRBJ2-7, with 10 bases lining up with TRBD2. The CDR3 has 15 amino acids. Trimming at V came to 5 bases and at J to 4 bases, leaving 8 bases not matched to a gene. Germline V gene data show CDR1 as SGHVS and CDR2 as FQNEAQ. In DNA, the CDR3 is TGTGCCAGCAGCCATACTAGCGGGACCTCTTACGAGCAGTACTTC. It codes for CASSHTSGTSYEQYF.

This clonotype was observed a few times. This chain links TRBV5-1 with TRBJ1-5; weak D call: TRBD1 (5 bases). The CDR3 loop spans 17 amino acids. In germline, CDR1 is SGHRS, CDR2 YFSETQ. V dropped 1 base and J dropped 0 bases, with 14 bases sitting between them. This chain's CDR3 is CASSLSPTDYSNQPQHF. The CDR3 DNA follows: TGCGCCAGCAGCTTGTCCCCGACAGACTATAGCAATCAGCCCCAGCATTTT.

The chain has TRBV5-1 and TRBJ2-1; D ambiguous. Trimming cost V 0 bases and J 8 bases, with 15 bases left between them. The CDR3 is 15 residues long. CDR1 SGHRS and CDR2 YFSETQ come from the germline V gene. The CDR3 DNA sequence: TGCGCCAGCAGCTTGGGACTCCCTTTTACCCATGAGCAGTTCTTC. Its translation is CASSLGLPFTHEQFF.

The chain carries TRBV5-1 and TRBJ1-1; D remains ambiguous. The CDR3 is made up of 13 amino acids. V lost 1 base, J lost 4 bases, and 8 bases lay in between. Germline CDR1 reads SGHRS; CDR2 reads YFSETQ. CDR3 DNA sequence: TGCGCCAGCAGCTTGATGGCGAGCACTGAAGCTTTCTTT. It specifies CASSLMASTEAFF.

This clonotype appeared many times. The chain carries TRBV20-1 and TRBJ2-3; weak D call: TRBD2 (6 bases). The germline V gene has CDR1 DFQATT and CDR2 SNEGSKA (reference sequence). V lost 6 bases and J lost 5, with 18 bases in between. This CDR3 spans 14 amino acids. The CDR3 bases are TGCAGTGCGACCCACGCGACTAGACAAGATACGCAGTATTTT. Translation gives CSATHATRQDTQYF.

This sequence joins TRBV6-2 or TRBV6-3 and TRBJ2-7; D might be TRBD1 (5 bases). The V gene's germline CDR1 is MNHEY and CDR2 SVGEGT. This CDR3 has 11 amino acids. Trimming shortened V by 7 bases and J by 7 bases, and 11 bases separated the two germline ends. The CDR3 sequence is CASIGVKEQYF. Here the CDR3 DNA reads TGTGCCAGCATAGGGGTTAAGGAGCAGTACTTC.

The table lists this clonotype with many counts. The chain uses TRBV29-1 and TRBJ2-7; D is uncertain. The V end was cut by 4 bases, the J end by 2 bases, with 6 bases between. The CDR3 sequence is 11 residues long. Germline CDR1 reads SQVTM; CDR2 reads ANQGSEA. This CDR3 is CSVVRAYEQYF. CDR3 coding DNA: TGCAGCGTTGTTCGGGCCTACGAGCAGTACTTC.

The chain is built from TRBV24-1 and TRBJ2-2; D is perhaps TRBD1 (5 bases). The germline gives CDR1 KGHDR, CDR2 SFDVKD. The CDR3 totals 14 residues. Deletions cut 7 bases from V and 3 bases from J, with 11 bases between. CDR3 in DNA: TGTGCCACCAGCGCCGACAGTGACACCGGGGAGCTGTTTTTT. The encoded protein is CATSADSDTGELFF.

V usage is TRBV12-5 and J usage is TRBJ2-1, with TRBD2 matching 9 bases. The germline CDR1 and CDR2 sequences are LGHNT and FRNRAP. The J segment lost 6 bases and the V segment lost 7 bases, leaving 10 bases of the junction unmatched. There are 15 residues in the CDR3. The CDR3 sequence is CASVDGLASINEQFF. The DNA for the CDR3 is TGTGCTAGTGTCGACGGACTAGCGTCGATCAATGAGCAGTTCTTC.

This rearrangement joins TRBV20-1 to TRBJ2-7; the match to TRBD2 covers 9 bases. This CDR3 spans 14 amino acids. V lost 5 bases to trimming and J lost 1 base; unmatched junction nucleotides: 6. Per germline, CDR1 DFQATT and CDR2 SNEGSKA (reference sequence). In DNA, the CDR3 is TGCAGTGCTCCACTAGCGGGCCGATCCTACGAGCAGTACTTC. Protein sequence: CSAPLAGRSYEQYF.

This clonotype showed up many times. The chain has TRBV4-1 and TRBJ2-5, with D possibly being TRBD2 (6 bases). V lost 1 base and J lost 3, with 6 bases in between. Germline-derived CDR1 and CDR2 are MGHRA and YSYEKL. This CDR3 has 13 residues. The CDR3 region has the DNA TGCGCCAGCAGCCAAGGCGGGGAAGAGACCCAGTACTTC. Amino acids: CASSQGGEETQYF.

A few counts support this clonotype. The V call is TRBV20-1, the J call TRBJ2-7; 8 nucleotides line up with TRBD1. The CDR3 runs to 14 residues. V lost 6 bases to trimming and J lost 6 bases; unmatched junction nucleotides: 13. Per the germline V gene, CDR1 is DFQATT and CDR2 is SNEGSKA (reference sequence). As DNA, the CDR3 is TGCAGTGCGGGAGACAGGGGTTTGTATTTCGAGCAGTACTTC. Protein product: CSAGDRGLYFEQYF.

This clonotype came up a few times. The rearrangement joins TRBV20-1 to TRBJ1-3, with TRBD1 as a possible D gene (5 bases). V lost 1 base and J lost 7, with 5 bases in between. The CDR3 loop spans 11 amino acids. Germline values: CDR1 DFQATT, CDR2 SNEGSKA (reference sequence). The chain's CDR3 is CSARGGNTIYF. The CDR3 DNA sequence: TGCAGTGCTAGAGGGGGGAACACCATATATTTT.

CDR3 in DNA: TGCGCCAGCAGCCAAGATGGCCAGGCGGACGACGAGCAGTACTTC. Residues: CASSQDGQADDEQYF. This chain links TRBV4-1 with TRBJ2-7, with unresolved D. Germline CDR1 and CDR2: MGHRA and YSYEKL. The CDR3 contains 15 residues. The germline V and J ends were trimmed by 0 bases and 5 bases, with 14 bases remaining between them.

This clonotype was detected a few times. J is TRBJ2-1 and V is TRBV11-2; maybe TRBD2 (6 bases). The germline V and J ends were trimmed by 4 bases and 7 bases, with 20 bases remaining between them. CDR1 is SGHAT, CDR2 FQNNGV, per germline. This CDR3 spans 16 amino acids. CDR3 sequence: CASSSLWRGGWNEQFF. CDR3 nucleotides: TGTGCCAGCAGCTCTTTATGGCGGGGTGGGTGGAATGAGCAGTTCTTC.

This clonotype has just a few counts. The chain links TRBV5-1 to TRBJ2-1, with 8 bases fitting TRBD2. The CDR3 consists of 15 residues. V lost 2 bases and J lost 2; bases outside the gene matches: 3. Germline CDR1 reads SGHRS; CDR2 reads YFSETQ. CDR3 in amino acids: CASSFSGTAYNEQFF. CDR3 in DNA: TGCGCCAGCAGCTTTAGCGGGACCGCCTACAATGAGCAGTTCTTC.

There are many counts of this clonotype. V is TRBV2 and J is TRBJ2-7; D gene uncertain. In germline, CDR1 is SNHLY, CDR2 FYNNEI. V dropped 7 bases and J dropped 0 bases, with 13 bases sitting between them. This CDR3 contains 14 residues. CDR3 bases: TGTGCCAGCACCATGACGTGGAGCTCCTACGAGCAGTACTTC. Its translation: CASTMTWSSYEQYF.

V gene TRBV29-1 combines with J gene TRBJ2-2, with 11 bases matching TRBD2. CDR3 length: 15 residues. After removal of 4 bases from V and 5 bases from J, the junction contained 6 bases not matched to a gene. Germline CDR1 is SQVTM and CDR2 is ANQGSEA. This CDR3 reads CSVVLWTSGTGELFF. In DNA, the CDR3 is TGCAGCGTTGTCCTTTGGACTAGCGGGACCGGGGAGCTGTTTTTT.